This section outlines one T cell receptor (beta chain) sequence together with its context. This record belongs to a study of cytotoxic CD8 clonotypes in ibrutinib-treated CLL. Study summary: Investigators reported about 24 partial and 2 complete responses; after median around 6 years, about 15 patients remained remitted and roughly 12 progressed.

V was shortened by 0 bases and J by 3 bases, with 13 bases between the two germline ends. The germline V gene has CDR1 SGHAT and CDR2 FQNNGV. CDR3 length: 16 residues. Clones were read by immunoSEQ multiplex PCR, and TCRdb kept only the in-frame ones, dropping some. The table has hundreds of thousands of clones, approximately 80% seen once. This sequence was found in a human donor with chronic lymphocytic leukemia. Sequences were derived from PBMCs, sampled before ibrutinib treatment. The chain uses TRBV11-2 and TRBJ2-3; D is uncertain. For the CDR3, the DNA is TGTGCCAGCAGCTTAGATCTGGTAGGGCCGACAGATACGCAGTATTTT. It is translated as CASSLDLVGPTDTQYF.